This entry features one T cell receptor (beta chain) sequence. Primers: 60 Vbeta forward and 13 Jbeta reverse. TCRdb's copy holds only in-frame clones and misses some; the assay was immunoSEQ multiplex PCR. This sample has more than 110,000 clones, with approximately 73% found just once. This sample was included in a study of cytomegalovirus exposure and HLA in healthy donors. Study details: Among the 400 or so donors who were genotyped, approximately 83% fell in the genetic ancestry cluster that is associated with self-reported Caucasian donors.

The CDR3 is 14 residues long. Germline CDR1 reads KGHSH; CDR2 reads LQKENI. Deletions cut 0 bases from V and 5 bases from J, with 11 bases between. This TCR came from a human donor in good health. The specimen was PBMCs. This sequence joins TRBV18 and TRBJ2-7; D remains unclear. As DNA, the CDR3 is TGTGCCAGCTCACCACCGGGCTTATTAGACGAGCAGTACTTC. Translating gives CASSPPGLLDEQYF.